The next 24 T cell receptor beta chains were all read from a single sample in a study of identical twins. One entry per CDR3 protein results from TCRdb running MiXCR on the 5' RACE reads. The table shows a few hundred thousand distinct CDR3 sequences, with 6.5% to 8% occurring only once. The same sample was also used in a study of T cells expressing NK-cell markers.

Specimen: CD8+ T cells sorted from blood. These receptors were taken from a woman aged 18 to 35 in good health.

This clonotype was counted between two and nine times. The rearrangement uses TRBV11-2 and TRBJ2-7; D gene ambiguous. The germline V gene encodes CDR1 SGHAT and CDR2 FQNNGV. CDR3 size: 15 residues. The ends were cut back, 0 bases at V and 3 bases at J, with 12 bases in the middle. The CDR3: CASSLEAKPNYEQYF. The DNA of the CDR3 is TGTGCCAGCAGCTTAGAGGCTAAGCCGAACTACGAGCAGTACTTC.

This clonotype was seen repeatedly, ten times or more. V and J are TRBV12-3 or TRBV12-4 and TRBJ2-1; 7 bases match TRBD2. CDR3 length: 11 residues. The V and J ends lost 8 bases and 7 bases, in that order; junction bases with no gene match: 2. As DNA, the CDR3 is TGTGCCAGCTGGGGGGGTAATGAGCAGTTCTTC. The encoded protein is CASWGGNEQFF.

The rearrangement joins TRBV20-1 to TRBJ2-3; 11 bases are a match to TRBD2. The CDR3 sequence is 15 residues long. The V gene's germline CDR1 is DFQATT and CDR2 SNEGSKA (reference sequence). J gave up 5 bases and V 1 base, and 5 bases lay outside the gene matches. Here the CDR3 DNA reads TGCAGTGCTAGAGTGGAGACTAGCGGGGAAGATACGCAGTATTTT. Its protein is CSARVETSGEDTQYF.

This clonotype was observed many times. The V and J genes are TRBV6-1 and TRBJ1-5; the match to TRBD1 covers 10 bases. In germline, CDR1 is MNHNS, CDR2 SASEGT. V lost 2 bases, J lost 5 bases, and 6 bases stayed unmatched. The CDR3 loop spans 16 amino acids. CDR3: CASSENAGQGDQPQHF. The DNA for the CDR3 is TGTGCCAGCAGTGAAAATGCAGGACAGGGGGATCAGCCCCAGCATTTT.

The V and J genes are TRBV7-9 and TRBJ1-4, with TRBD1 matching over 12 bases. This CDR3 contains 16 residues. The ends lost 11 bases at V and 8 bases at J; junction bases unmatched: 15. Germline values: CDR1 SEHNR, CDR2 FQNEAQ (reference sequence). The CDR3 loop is CAVKGTGGSLEEKLFF. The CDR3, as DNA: TGTGCCGTCAAAGGGACAGGGGGCTCACTTGAAGAAAAACTGTTTTTT.

CDR3 nucleotides: TGTGCCAGCAGCAGTAGACAGGGACAAGAAGCTTTCTTT. Translated: CASSSRQGQEAFF. The chain links TRBV5-5 to TRBJ1-1; 7 bases agree with TRBD1. The germline gives CDR1 SGHKS, CDR2 YYEKEE (reference sequence). V lost 4 bases, J lost 8 bases, and 8 bases stayed unmatched. The CDR3 loop spans 13 amino acids.

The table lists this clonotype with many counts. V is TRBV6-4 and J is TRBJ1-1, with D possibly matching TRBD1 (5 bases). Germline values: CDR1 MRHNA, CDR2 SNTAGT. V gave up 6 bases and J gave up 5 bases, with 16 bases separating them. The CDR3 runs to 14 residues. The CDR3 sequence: CASSDTPGRTEAFF. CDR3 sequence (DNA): TGTGCCAGCAGCGATACCCCAGGGAGAACTGAAGCTTTCTTT.

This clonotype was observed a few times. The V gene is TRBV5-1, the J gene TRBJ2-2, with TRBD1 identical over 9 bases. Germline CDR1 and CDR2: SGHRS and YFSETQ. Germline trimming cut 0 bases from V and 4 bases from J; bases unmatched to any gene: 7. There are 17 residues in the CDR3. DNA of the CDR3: TGCGCCAGCAGCTTGGAAGGGACAGGGTGGTCCACCGGGGAGCTGTTTTTT. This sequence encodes CASSLEGTGWSTGELFF.

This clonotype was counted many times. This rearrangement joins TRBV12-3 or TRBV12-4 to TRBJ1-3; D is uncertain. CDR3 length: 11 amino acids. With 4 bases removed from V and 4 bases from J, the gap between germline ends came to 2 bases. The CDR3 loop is CASSWGNTIYF. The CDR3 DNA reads TGTGCCAGCAGTTGGGGAAACACCATATATTTT.

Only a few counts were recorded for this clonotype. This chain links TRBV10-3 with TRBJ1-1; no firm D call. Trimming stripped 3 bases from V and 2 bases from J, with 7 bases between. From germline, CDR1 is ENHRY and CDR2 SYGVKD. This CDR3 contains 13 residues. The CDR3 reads CAISENSNTEAFF. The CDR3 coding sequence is TGTGCCATCAGTGAAAACAGTAACACTGAAGCTTTCTTT.

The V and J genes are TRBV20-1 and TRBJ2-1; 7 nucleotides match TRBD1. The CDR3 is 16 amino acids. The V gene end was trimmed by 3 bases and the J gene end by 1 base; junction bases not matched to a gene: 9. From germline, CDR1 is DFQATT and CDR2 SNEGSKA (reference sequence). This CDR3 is CSASEKQGSSYNEQFF. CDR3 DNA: TGCAGTGCTAGCGAGAAACAGGGGAGTTCCTACAATGAGCAGTTCTTC.

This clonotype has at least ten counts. The CDR3 nucleotides read TGCGCCAGCAGCTTGGGTCGCCGGACTGGAAACACCATATATTTT. It specifies CASSLGRRTGNTIYF. The chain is built from TRBV5-1 and TRBJ1-3; no clear D. CDR1 SGHRS and CDR2 YFSETQ come from the germline V gene. The CDR3 runs to 15 residues. Trimming took off 0 bases at V and 2 bases at J, with 9 bases between the two ends.

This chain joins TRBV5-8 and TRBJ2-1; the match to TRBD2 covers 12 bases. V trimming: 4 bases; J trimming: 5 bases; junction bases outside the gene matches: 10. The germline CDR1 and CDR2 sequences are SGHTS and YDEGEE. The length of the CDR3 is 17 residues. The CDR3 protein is CASSMRTSGEIDNEQFF. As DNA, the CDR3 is TGTGCCAGCAGCATGAGGACTAGCGGGGAGATAGACAATGAGCAGTTCTTC.

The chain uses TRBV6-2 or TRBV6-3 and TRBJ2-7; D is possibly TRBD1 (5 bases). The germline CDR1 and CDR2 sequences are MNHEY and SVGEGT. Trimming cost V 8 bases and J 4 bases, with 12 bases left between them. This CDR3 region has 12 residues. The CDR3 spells CASGFQGYEQYF. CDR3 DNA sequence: TGTGCCAGCGGTTTTCAGGGTTACGAGCAGTACTTC.

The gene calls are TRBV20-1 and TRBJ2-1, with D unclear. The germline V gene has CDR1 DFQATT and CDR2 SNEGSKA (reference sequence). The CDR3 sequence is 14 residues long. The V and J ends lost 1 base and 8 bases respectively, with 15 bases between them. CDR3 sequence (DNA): TGCAGTGCTAGAGGATCGGCGAGAAGGGATGAGCAGTTCTTC. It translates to CSARGSARRDEQFF.

CDR3 nucleotide sequence: TGTGCTAGTGGTTCCACGGCCAGGGTGGAGTTCTTC. Its protein product is CASGSTARVEFF. This chain connects TRBV12-5 to TRBJ2-1; D perhaps matches TRBD1 (5 bases). The CDR3 is 12 amino acids. V lost 4 bases and J 14 bases, leaving 15 bases between the germline ends. Germline lookup yields CDR1 LGHNT and CDR2 FRNRAP.

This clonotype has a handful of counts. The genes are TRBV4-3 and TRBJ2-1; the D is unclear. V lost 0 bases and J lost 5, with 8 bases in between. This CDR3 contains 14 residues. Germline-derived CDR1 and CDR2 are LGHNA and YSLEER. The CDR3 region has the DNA TGCGCCAGCAGCCAAGATCGGTGGGACAATGAGCAGTTCTTC. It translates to CASSQDRWDNEQFF.

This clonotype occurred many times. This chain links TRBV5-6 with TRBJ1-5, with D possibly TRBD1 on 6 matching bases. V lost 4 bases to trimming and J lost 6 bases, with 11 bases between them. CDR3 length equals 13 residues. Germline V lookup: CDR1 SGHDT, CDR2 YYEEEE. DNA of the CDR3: TGTGCCAGCAGCCCCCAGGGGACTCAGCCCCAGCATTTT. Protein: CASSPQGTQPQHF.

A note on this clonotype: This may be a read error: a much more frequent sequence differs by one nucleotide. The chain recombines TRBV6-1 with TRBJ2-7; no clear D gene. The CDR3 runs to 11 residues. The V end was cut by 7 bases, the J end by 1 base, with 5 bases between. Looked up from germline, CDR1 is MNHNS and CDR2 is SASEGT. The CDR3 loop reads CASTQSYEQYF. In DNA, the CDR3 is TGTGCCAGCACCCAGTCCTACGAGCAGTACTTC.

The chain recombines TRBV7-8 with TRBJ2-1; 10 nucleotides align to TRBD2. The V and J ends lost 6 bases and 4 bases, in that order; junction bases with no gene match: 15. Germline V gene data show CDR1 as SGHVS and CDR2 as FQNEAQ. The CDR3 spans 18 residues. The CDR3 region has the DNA TGTGCCAGCAGTCCAGGACTAGCGGAAAAACCCCCGTACAATGAGCAGTTCTTC. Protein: CASSPGLAEKPPYNEQFF.

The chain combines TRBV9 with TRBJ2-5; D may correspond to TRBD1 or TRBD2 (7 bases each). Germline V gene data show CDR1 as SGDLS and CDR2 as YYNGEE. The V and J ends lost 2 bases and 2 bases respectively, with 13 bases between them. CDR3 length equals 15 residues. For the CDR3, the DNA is TGTGCCAGCAGCGTCTGGGGGGGACAGCAAGAGACCCAGTACTTC. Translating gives CASSVWGGQQETQYF.

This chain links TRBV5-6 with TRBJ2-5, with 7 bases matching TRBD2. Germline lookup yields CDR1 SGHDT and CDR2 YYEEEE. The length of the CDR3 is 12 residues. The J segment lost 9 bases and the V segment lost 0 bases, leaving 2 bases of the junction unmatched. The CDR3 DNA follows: TGTGCCAGCAGCTTGGGGGGGGGTTCCCAGTACTTC. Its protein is CASSLGGGSQYF.

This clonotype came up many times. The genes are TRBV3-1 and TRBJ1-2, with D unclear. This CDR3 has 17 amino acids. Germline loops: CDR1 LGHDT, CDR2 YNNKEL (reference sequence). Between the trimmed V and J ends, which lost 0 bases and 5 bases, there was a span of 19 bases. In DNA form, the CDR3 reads TGTGCCAGCAGCCAAGATATGGCCGACCCCCCTATTTATGGCTACACCTTC. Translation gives CASSQDMADPPIYGYTF.

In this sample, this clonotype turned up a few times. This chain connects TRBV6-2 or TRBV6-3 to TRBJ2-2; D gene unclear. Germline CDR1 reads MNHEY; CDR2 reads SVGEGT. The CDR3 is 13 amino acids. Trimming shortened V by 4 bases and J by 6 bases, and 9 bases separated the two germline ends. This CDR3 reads CASSLAESGELFF. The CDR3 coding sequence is TGTGCCAGCAGTTTGGCGGAATCCGGGGAGCTGTTTTTT.